This TCR beta chain was captured by sequencing in a study of T cells after yellow fever vaccination. The overall study: Where fractions had low cell numbers, libraries were prepared from them with the SMART-Seq v4 Ultra Low Input RNA kit.

As to this clonotype: Antigen: not known. The junction does not match germline at one end; this may be a read error.

The CDR3 is 14 amino acids. Regarding the study as a whole: Boosting was followed by the reappearance of most primary-vaccination clones (less than 98% CD4, about 90% CD8). Though it reached lower strength, the secondary response hit its peak faster, day 5 versus 15.

The authors made TCR cDNA by 5'RACE template switching, adding a universal primer site and UMIs. TCRdb independently ran MiXCR on the 5' RACE reads; one entry per CDR3 protein. Here the sample spans hundreds of thousands of distinct CDR3 sequences, 9% to 15% being singletons. This sequence joins TRBV12-3 or TRBV12-4 and TRBJ2-6, with 7 bases identical to TRBD2. The source of this sequence is a man aged 25-45 years who received the YFV17D yellow fever vaccine. Source: PBMCs, taken on the day of the yellow fever booster vaccination. CDR3 DNA: TGTGCCAGCAGGGGGGGGAGTGGGGCCTACGTCCTGACTTTC. This translates into CASRGGSGAYVLTF.